Presented here are 32 T cell receptor beta chains from one specimen sequenced in a study of T-cell memory formation after mild COVID-19. A single record per CDR3 protein comes from TCRdb applying MiXCR to the 5' RACE reads. The sample lists hundreds of thousands of distinct CDR3 sequences; 28% were seen once. Sequences were obtained from PBMCs or a T cell subset sorted from them (not recorded which). The receptors originated from an adult woman who had mild COVID-19 (a few samples of this study predate the infection). Cell type and time point are not known.

The sample holds a few counts of this clonotype. The chain recombines TRBV27 with TRBJ2-3; possibly TRBD1 or TRBD2 for D (5 bases each). Germline-derived CDR1 and CDR2 are MNHEY and SMNVEV (reference sequence). The CDR3 loop spans 14 amino acids. The V gene lost 2 bases and the J gene lost 6 bases, with 12 bases spanning the gap. The CDR3 reads CASSLGWGKDTQYF. DNA of the CDR3: TGTGCCAGCAGTTTAGGGTGGGGGAAGGATACGCAGTATTTT.

V is TRBV6-2 or TRBV6-3 and J is TRBJ2-6; 7 bases map to TRBD1. CDR3 length equals 15 residues. CDR1 MNHEY and CDR2 SVGEGT come from the germline V gene. V lost 8 bases, J lost 4 bases, and 8 bases stayed unmatched. CDR3 DNA sequence: TGTGCCAGCGAGTCAGGGGGTTCCGGGGCCAACGTCCTGACTTTC. This sequence encodes CASESGGSGANVLTF.

A word on this clonotype: A read error is possible here, since a much larger clone lies one base away. The rearrangement links TRBV10-3 to TRBJ2-1, with D possibly TRBD2 on 5 matching bases. Trimming left V 3 bases short and J 9 bases short, with 15 bases between. This CDR3 is built from 14 residues. The germline CDR1 and CDR2 sequences are ENHRY and SYGVKD. CDR3 nucleotides: TGTGCCATCAGTGACCGGGGTTTGTTGGCTGAGCAGTTCTTC. Its protein product is CAISDRGLLAEQFF.

J is TRBJ2-3 and V is TRBV11-3, with 7 nucleotides matching TRBD2. CDR3 length equals 14 residues. The germline CDR1 and CDR2 sequences are SGHNT and YENEEA. V lost 3 bases, J lost 3 bases, and 3 bases stayed unmatched. CDR3 sequence: CASSFWRETDTQYF. CDR3 nucleotides: TGTGCCAGCAGCTTTTGGCGGGAGACAGATACGCAGTATTTT.

This clonotype was counted at least ten times. The chain carries TRBV12-3 or TRBV12-4 and TRBJ2-3; 8 nucleotides agree with TRBD2. The V gene end was trimmed by 6 bases and the J gene end by 0 bases; junction bases not matched to a gene: 5. This CDR3 comprises 15 residues. The CDR3 bases are TGTGCCAGCAGCTTAACTAGCGGAAGCACAGATACGCAGTATTTT. This sequence encodes CASSLTSGSTDTQYF.

This clonotype was counted only a few times. The chain links TRBV12-3 or TRBV12-4 to TRBJ2-7; no clear D. CDR3 length equals 15 residues. V lost 4 bases and J 3 bases, leaving 16 bases between the germline ends. The CDR3 DNA follows: TGTGCCAGCAGTTCTGGTCCACTCAGGTACTACGAGCAGTACTTC. The encoded protein is CASSSGPLRYYEQYF.

V usage is TRBV9 and J usage is TRBJ2-1, with a tentative D call TRBD1 (5 bases). V lost 0 bases to trimming and J lost 5 bases, with 12 bases between them. The CDR3 extends over 15 amino acids. The germline gives CDR1 SGDLS, CDR2 YYNGEE. The CDR3: CASSVGSGADNEQFF. As DNA, the CDR3 is TGTGCCAGCAGCGTAGGGAGTGGGGCCGACAATGAGCAGTTCTTC.

The chain combines TRBV12-3 or TRBV12-4 with TRBJ1-5; D is undetermined. Trimming took off 6 bases at V and 0 bases at J, with 9 bases between the two ends. The CDR3 totals 14 residues. This CDR3 is CASRSDLSNQPQHF. In nucleotides, the CDR3 is TGTGCCAGCAGATCGGACCTTAGCAATCAGCCCCAGCATTTT.

V and J are TRBV24-1 and TRBJ2-7; D is uncertain. Deletions cut 5 bases from V and 6 bases from J, with 13 bases between. Germline-derived CDR1 and CDR2 are KGHDR and SFDVKD. CDR3 size: 13 residues. CDR3 bases: TGTGCCACCAGTGGACTCCTGTCCGGCGAGCAGTACTTC. Protein sequence: CATSGLLSGEQYF.

Only a few counts were recorded for this clonotype. V and J are TRBV18 and TRBJ2-5, with D hard to call. V gave up 1 base and J gave up 7 bases, with 4 bases separating them. The CDR3 contains 11 residues. Germline V gene lookup returns CDR1 KGHSH and CDR2 LQKENI. As DNA, the CDR3 is TGTGCCAGCTCACCACTAGGGACCCAGTACTTC. Amino acid sequence: CASSPLGTQYF. Variable domain in full (rest from reference TRBV18 and TRBJ2-5): NAGVMQNPRHLVRRRGQEARLRCSPMKGHSHVYWYRQLPEEGLKFMVYLQKENIIDESGMPKERFSAEFPKEGPSILRIQQVVRGDSAAYFCASSPLGTQYFGPGTRLLVL.

This clonotype was counted a few times. V is TRBV12-3 or TRBV12-4 and J is TRBJ1-1; unclear D gene. V was clipped by 6 bases and J by 2 bases, with 19 bases between them. The CDR3 has 16 amino acids. The DNA for the CDR3 is TGTGCCAGCAGGCCAACGACGGGTGGACCAAACACTGAAGCTTTCTTT. Translated, it gives CASRPTTGGPNTEAFF.

The V call is TRBV4-3, the J call TRBJ2-5; TRBD2 is a possible D gene (5 bases). Germline V gives CDR1 LGHNA, CDR2 YSLEER. The CDR3 has 15 residues. Trimming stripped 0 bases from V and 6 bases from J, with 14 bases between. CDR3 in amino acids: CASSQDWLASQTQYF. The DNA of the CDR3 is TGCGCCAGCAGCCAAGATTGGCTAGCCTCACAGACCCAGTACTTC.

This clonotype came up a few times. This chain uses TRBV7-3 with TRBJ2-3; TRBD2 matches 12 bases. Per the germline V gene, CDR1 is SGHTA and CDR2 is FQGTGA. The CDR3 spans 16 residues. V lost 6 bases to trimming and J lost 2 bases; unmatched junction nucleotides: 6. CDR3 nucleotide sequence: TGTGCCAGCAGTACCGGACTAGCGGGGATCACAGATACGCAGTATTTT. Translated: CASSTGLAGITDTQYF.

The V call is TRBV12-3 or TRBV12-4, the J call TRBJ2-7, with 7 bases lining up with TRBD2. Unmatched junction bases numbered 17, after V lost 3 bases and J lost 0 bases. The CDR3 loop spans 19 amino acids. CDR3 loop: CASSFRWVAGLHSSYEQYF. Written as DNA, the CDR3 is TGTGCCAGCAGTTTCCGATGGGTAGCGGGTCTCCATAGCTCCTACGAGCAGTACTTC.

The chain couples TRBV7-2 to TRBJ1-1; D remains ambiguous. Trimming pared 3 bases from V and 0 bases from J, leaving 5 bases between. The CDR3 has 13 amino acids. Germline-derived CDR1 and CDR2 are SGHTA and FQGNSA. CDR3 sequence reads: CASSFSVNTEAFF. DNA for the CDR3: TGTGCCAGCAGCTTTTCGGTGAACACTGAAGCTTTCTTT.

This chain uses TRBV25-1 with TRBJ2-1, with TRBD1 matching over 9 bases. The CDR3 runs to 16 residues. Per the germline V gene, CDR1 is MGHDK and CDR2 is SYGVNS. V gave up 9 bases and J gave up 3 bases; unmatched junction bases: 12. CDR3 DNA sequence: TGTGCCAGTAGCATCCACGGGACAGGGTACTACAATGAGCAGTTCTTC. Translating it yields CASSIHGTGYYNEQFF.

This chain joins TRBV7-2 and TRBJ1-2, with D tentatively TRBD1 (5 bases). This CDR3 has 13 residues. V lost 6 bases and J 4 bases, leaving 12 bases between the germline ends. Germline V lookup: CDR1 SGHTA, CDR2 FQGNSA. CDR3 in DNA: TGTGCCAGCAGTTCCGGGACCCCCTATGGCTACACCTTC. Translation gives CASSSGTPYGYTF.

V usage is TRBV3-1 and J usage is TRBJ1-2; no firm D call. Trimming stripped 0 bases from V and 4 bases from J, with 15 bases between. This CDR3 is built from 16 residues. Germline assignment: CDR1 LGHDT and CDR2 YNNKEL (reference sequence). CDR3: CASSQEFRSSPYGYTF. CDR3 in DNA: TGTGCCAGCAGCCAAGAATTCCGGTCTAGCCCCTATGGCTACACCTTC.

The J gene is TRBJ2-2, the V gene TRBV12-3 or TRBV12-4; TRBD2 agrees at 10 bases. The CDR3 spans 14 residues. The ends lost 7 bases at V and 5 bases at J; junction bases unmatched: 4. The CDR3 is CASTATSGTGELFF. CDR3 in DNA: TGTGCCAGCACAGCGACTAGCGGGACCGGGGAGCTGTTTTTT.

The J gene is TRBJ1-1, the V gene TRBV6-5, with D tentatively TRBD1 (6 bases). Germline CDR1 and CDR2: MNHEY and SVGAGI. The CDR3 has 16 amino acids. Trimming left V 5 bases short and J 1 base short, with 17 bases between. The CDR3 is CASSRTTEGGNTEAFF. The DNA for the CDR3 is TGTGCCAGCAGTCGAACTACGGAGGGGGGGAACACTGAAGCTTTCTTT.

J is TRBJ2-1 and V is TRBV29-1; D unclear. V was clipped by 5 bases and J by 4 bases, with 12 bases between them. Germline CDR1 SQVTM, CDR2 ANQGSEA. The CDR3 consists of 13 residues. The CDR3 nucleotides read TGCAGCGTTCGAAGACCCGGATACAATGAGCAGTTCTTC. Protein product: CSVRRPGYNEQFF.

V usage is TRBV27 and J usage is TRBJ2-2; D ambiguous. The CDR3 is 12 residues long. Germline CDR1 MNHEY, CDR2 SMNVEV (reference sequence). Trimming removed 5 bases from V and 1 base from J, with 2 bases in between. The CDR3 nucleotides read TGTGCCAGCAGTGGGAACACCGGGGAGCTGTTTTTT. It encodes CASSGNTGELFF.

V and J are TRBV4-3 and TRBJ1-5; D might be TRBD1 (5 bases). The ends were cut back, 0 bases at V and 2 bases at J, with 14 bases in the middle. This CDR3 contains 17 residues. CDR1 and CDR2 from the germline V gene are LGHNA and YSLEER. The CDR3 DNA reads TGCGCCAGCAGCCAAGATATCAGGGTGGGGGGCAATCAGCCCCAGCATTTT. It yields the protein CASSQDIRVGGNQPQHF.

The chain couples TRBV5-1 to TRBJ2-1; TRBD2 matches 10 bases. J gave up 5 bases and V 2 bases, and 7 bases lay outside the gene matches. Germline V gene sequence: CDR1 SGHRS, CDR2 YFSETQ. The length of the CDR3 is 16 residues. The CDR3 DNA follows: TGCGCCAGCAGCTTTATAGCGGGGGGCTTAAACAATGAGCAGTTCTTC. Protein: CASSFIAGGLNNEQFF.

The gene calls are TRBV27 and TRBJ2-1, with TRBD2 matching 7 bases. Germline CDR1 and CDR2: MNHEY and SMNVEV (reference sequence). The CDR3 spans 16 residues. With V trimmed by 3 bases and J by 2 bases, 7 bases remained unmatched. DNA for the CDR3: TGTGCCAGCAGTTTTACACCTAGCGGAGCCTACAATGAGCAGTTCTTC. It codes for CASSFTPSGAYNEQFF.

The J gene is TRBJ2-7, the V gene TRBV6-2 or TRBV6-3; no clear D. V was shortened by 6 bases and J by 6 bases, with 9 bases between the two germline ends. The CDR3 length is 11 residues. Per germline, CDR1 MNHEY and CDR2 SVGEGT. In nucleotides, the CDR3 is TGTGCCAGCAGGTCGATAGGCGAGCAGTACTTC. Its translation is CASRSIGEQYF.

V is TRBV4-3 and J is TRBJ2-1, with D possibly called TRBD1 or TRBD2 (6 bases each). CDR3 size: 17 residues. Per the germline V gene, CDR1 is LGHNA and CDR2 is YSLEER. V lost 0 bases, J lost 7 bases, and 19 bases lay in between. The CDR3 DNA sequence: TGCGCCAGCAGCCAAGATAAACCCCAGGGGAGGAAAAATGAGCAGTTCTTC. Translating it yields CASSQDKPQGRKNEQFF.

The chain combines TRBV7-2 with TRBJ2-3; 11 nucleotides line up with TRBD2. V gave up 5 bases and J gave up 4 bases; unmatched junction bases: 8. Germline V lookup: CDR1 SGHTA, CDR2 FQGNSA. CDR3 length: 16 amino acids. CDR3 nucleotide sequence: TGTGCCAGCAGCCCTATAGCGGGAGGGATTCCAGATACGCAGTATTTT. The encoded protein is CASSPIAGGIPDTQYF.

The genes are TRBV12-3 or TRBV12-4 and TRBJ2-2; D is ambiguous. The CDR3 sequence is 14 residues long. V gave up 11 bases and J gave up 1 base, with 14 bases separating them. CDR3 sequence: CAVRGVGNTGELFF. The CDR3 DNA sequence: TGTGCCGTCCGTGGGGTGGGGAACACCGGGGAGCTGTTTTTT.

The V gene is TRBV20-1, the J gene TRBJ2-6; 9 positions agree with TRBD1. Per germline, CDR1 DFQATT and CDR2 SNEGSKA (reference sequence). There are 14 residues in the CDR3. V shed 6 bases, J shed 4 bases, and the junction held 4 bases outside the gene matches. CDR3 DNA sequence: TGCAGTGCAAACAGGGGGCCCGGGGCCAACGTCCTGACTTTC. Translation gives CSANRGPGANVLTF.

The J gene is TRBJ2-1, the V gene TRBV7-6, with TRBD2 identical over 11 bases. Germline CDR1 reads SGHVS; CDR2 reads FNYEAQ. The CDR3 contains 16 residues. V dropped 1 base and J dropped 4; count of bases not matched to a gene: 3. CDR3 loop: CASSLGVAGGYNEQFF. The DNA for the CDR3 is TGTGCCAGCAGCTTAGGCGTAGCGGGGGGGTACAATGAGCAGTTCTTC.

V is TRBV2 and J is TRBJ2-7; TRBD2 agrees at 10 bases. J gave up 4 bases and V 8 bases, and 11 bases lay outside the gene matches. The V gene's germline CDR1 is SNHLY and CDR2 FYNNEI. The CDR3 is 15 residues long. The CDR3 DNA sequence: TGTGCCAGCCACCAGGATAGCGGGGGGATATACGAGCAGTACTTC. Protein sequence: CASHQDSGGIYEQYF.